This TCR beta chain was identified during a study of cytomegalovirus exposure and HLA in healthy donors. General study results and limits: The study listed 150 to 200 cytomegalovirus-associated TCR beta chains. The classifier, whose performance was assessed in both the original and validation cohorts, reportedly diagnosed cytomegalovirus status with high specificity and sensitivity. First-cohort TCR clusters were later found to tend to co-occur in the 90 to 150 validation repertoires.

These donors were members of the approximately 110-subject validation cohort, a group separate from the approximately 700-subject first cohort. The table came from immunoSEQ multiplex PCR; TCRdb's copy has only in-frame clones and leaves some out. Here the sample spans over 100,000 clones, roughly 87% being singletons. Trimming removed 6 bases from V and 7 bases from J, with 25 bases in between. This CDR3 has 16 amino acids. CDR1 and CDR2 (germline): LNHDA, SQIVND (reference sequence). For this clone: As yet, its antigen is unknown.

Sequencing input: PBMCs. The chain carries TRBV19 and TRBJ2-7, with a weak D call TRBD1 (7 bases). The source is a woman aged 18-29 years in good health and CMV-seronegative. The CDR3 DNA is TGTGCCAGTAGCTCCCACGGGGGACAGCCGTTTCGGGAGCAGTACTTC. This gives the protein CASSSHGGQPFREQYF. The full variable domain, with the rest looked up from reference TRBV19 and TRBJ2-7, is DGGITQSPKYLFRKEGQNVTLSCEQNLNHDAMYWYRQDPGQGLRLIYYSQIVNDFQKGDIAEGYSVSREKKESFPLTVTSAQKNPTAFYLCASSSHGGQPFREQYFGPGTRLTVT.